The present T cell receptor beta chain was sequenced within a study of blood T cells in healthy people across ages. Points from the study as a whole: Long-lived and aged donors differed, with more naive CD4+ cells and higher diversity in the long-lived. Unsorted PBMCs prevented conclusive naive versus antigen-experienced comparison.

With respect to this clonotype: Its antigen is still unknown.

The CDR3 has 15 residues. Germline loops: CDR1 SGHTA, CDR2 FQGNSA. V lost 1 base to trimming and J lost 7 bases; unmatched junction nucleotides: 6. Next came a second PCR, run for about 6 to 12 cycles, which used a sample-barcoded 5' primer along with a J-beta primer mix. TCRdb itself ran the 5' RACE reads through MiXCR, one entry per CDR3 protein. The sample lists 600,000 to 850,000 distinct CDR3 sequences, around 40% occurring once. The rearrangement links TRBV7-2 to TRBJ1-4; 7 bases match TRBD1. Sequenced: blood. The origin of this receptor is a woman in her fifties or sixties in good health. The CDR3 region is CASSLDGKGAEKLFF. The CDR3 DNA is TGTGCCAGCAGCTTAGACGGGAAGGGGGCTGAAAAACTGTTTTTT.